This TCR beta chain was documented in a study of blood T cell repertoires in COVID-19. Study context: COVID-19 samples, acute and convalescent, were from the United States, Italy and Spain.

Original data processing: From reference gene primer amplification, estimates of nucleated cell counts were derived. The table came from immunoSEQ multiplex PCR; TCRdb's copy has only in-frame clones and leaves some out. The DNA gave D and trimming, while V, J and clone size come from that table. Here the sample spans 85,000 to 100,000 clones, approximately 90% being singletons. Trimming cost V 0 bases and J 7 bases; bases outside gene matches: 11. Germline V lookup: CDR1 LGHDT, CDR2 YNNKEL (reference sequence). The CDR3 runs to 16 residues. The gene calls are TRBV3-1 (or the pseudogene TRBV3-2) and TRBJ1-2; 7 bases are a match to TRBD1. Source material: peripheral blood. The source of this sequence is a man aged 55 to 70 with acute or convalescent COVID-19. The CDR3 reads CASSQDRAGGVRGYTF. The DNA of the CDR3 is TGTGCCAGCAGCCAAGATCGGGCAGGGGGAGTCCGTGGCTACACCTTC.